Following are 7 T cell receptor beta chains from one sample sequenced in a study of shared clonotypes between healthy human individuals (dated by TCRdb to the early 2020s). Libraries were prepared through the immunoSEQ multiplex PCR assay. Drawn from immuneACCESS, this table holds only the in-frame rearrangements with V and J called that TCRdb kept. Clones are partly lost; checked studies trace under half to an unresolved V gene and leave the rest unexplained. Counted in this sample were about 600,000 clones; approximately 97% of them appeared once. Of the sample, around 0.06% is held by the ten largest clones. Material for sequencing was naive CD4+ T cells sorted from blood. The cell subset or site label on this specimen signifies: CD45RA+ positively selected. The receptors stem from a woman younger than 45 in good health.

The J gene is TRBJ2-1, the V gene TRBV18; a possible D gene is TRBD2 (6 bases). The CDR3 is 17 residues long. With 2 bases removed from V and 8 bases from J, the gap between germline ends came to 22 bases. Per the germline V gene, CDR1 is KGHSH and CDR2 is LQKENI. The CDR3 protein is CASSPNYGGTAGDEQFF. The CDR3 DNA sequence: TGTGCCAGCTCACCAAATTACGGCGGGACCGCTGGCGATGAGCAGTTCTTC.

The DNA of the CDR3 is TGTGCCAGCAGCAAAGGATGGGGACGTCCAGGGGACGAAGCTTTCTTT. Encoded protein: CASSKGWGRPGDEAFF. The V and J genes are TRBV21-1 and TRBJ1-1; the D call in the table, TRBD1, was not verified against the DNA. TRBV21-1 counts as a pseudogene. This CDR3 is 16 amino acids long.

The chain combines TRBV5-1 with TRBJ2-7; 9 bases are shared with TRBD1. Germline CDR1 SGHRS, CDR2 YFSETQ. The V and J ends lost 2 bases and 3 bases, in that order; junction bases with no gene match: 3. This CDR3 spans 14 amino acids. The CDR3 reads CASSFGQGIYEQYF. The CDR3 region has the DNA TGCGCCAGCAGCTTCGGACAGGGGATCTACGAGCAGTACTTC. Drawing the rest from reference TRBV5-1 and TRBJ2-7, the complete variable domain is KAGVTQTPRYLIKTRGQQVTLSCSPISGHRSVSWYQQTPGQGLQFLFEYFSETQRNKGNFPGRFSGRQFSNSRSEMNVSTLELGDSALYLCASSFGQGIYEQYFGPGTRLTVT.

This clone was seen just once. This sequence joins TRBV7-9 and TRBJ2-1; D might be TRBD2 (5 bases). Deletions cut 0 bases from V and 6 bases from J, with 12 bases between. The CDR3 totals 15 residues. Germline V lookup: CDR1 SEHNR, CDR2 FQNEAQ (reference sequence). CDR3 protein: CASSLAGAPGNEQFF. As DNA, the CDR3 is TGTGCCAGCAGCTTAGCGGGAGCCCCGGGCAATGAGCAGTTCTTC.

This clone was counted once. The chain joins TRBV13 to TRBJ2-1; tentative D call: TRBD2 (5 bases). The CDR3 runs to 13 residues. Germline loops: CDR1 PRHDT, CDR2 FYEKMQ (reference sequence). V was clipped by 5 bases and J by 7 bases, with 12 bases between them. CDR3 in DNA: TGTGCCAGCAGCCCCAGGAGGTTAAATGAGCAGTTCTTC. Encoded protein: CASSPRRLNEQFF.

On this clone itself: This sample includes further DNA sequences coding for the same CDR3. The CDR3 reads CASSLAGNTIYF. The CDR3 DNA is TGTGCCAGCAGCTTAGCGGGAAACACCATATATTTT. The chain carries TRBV11-2 and TRBJ1-3, with D uncertain. Trimming left V 1 base short and J 4 bases short, with 2 bases between. Looked up from germline, CDR1 is SGHAT and CDR2 is FQNNGV. The CDR3 covers 12 residues.

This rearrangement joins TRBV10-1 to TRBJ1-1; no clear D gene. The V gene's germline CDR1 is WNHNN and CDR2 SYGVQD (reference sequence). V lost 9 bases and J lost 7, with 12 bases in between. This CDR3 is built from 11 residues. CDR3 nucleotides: TGCGCCAGAAGCCAGGTGGTTGAAGCTTTCTTT. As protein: CARSQVVEAFF.